A single sample is the source of the 24 T cell receptor beta chains below, sequenced in a study of blood T cell repertoires in COVID-19. Sequencing used immunoSEQ multiplex PCR; TCRdb keeps in-frame clones, though not all of them. The top ten hold about 8.8% of the sample, which has about 170,000 clones, approximately 80% seen once. The sequenced sample was peripheral blood. The receptor source for this set is a woman of 80 years or more with COVID-19, enrolled during active disease.

The gene calls are TRBV11-3 and TRBJ2-5, with D perhaps TRBD2 (6 bases). Germline-derived CDR1 and CDR2 are SGHNT and YENEEA. The CDR3 length is 15 residues. Trimming removed 1 base from V and 2 bases from J, with 11 bases in between. CDR3 bases: TGTGCCAGCAGCTTAGGGGGGGATCTTCAAGAGACCCAGTACTTC. It specifies CASSLGGDLQETQYF.

The chain uses TRBV24-1 and TRBJ1-1; 11 bases fit TRBD1. The CDR3 has 18 residues. V lost 7 bases and J lost 0; bases outside the gene matches: 12. From germline, CDR1 is KGHDR and CDR2 SFDVKD. In DNA form, the CDR3 reads TGTGCCACCAGCACGAGAGACGGGACAGGGGGAATGAACACTGAAGCTTTCTTT. Protein sequence: CATSTRDGTGGMNTEAFF.

This chain links TRBV3-1 (or the pseudogene TRBV3-2) with TRBJ1-1; D is unclear. The CDR3 runs 14 residues. V was pared by 4 bases and J by 5 bases, with 14 bases between. In germline, CDR1 is LGHDT, CDR2 YNNKEL (reference sequence). The CDR3 DNA follows: TGTGCCAGCAGCCCCGACCCGACGGGGACTGAAGCTTTCTTT. It codes for CASSPDPTGTEAFF.

The chain carries TRBV19 and TRBJ1-5; 12 positions agree with TRBD1. The length of the CDR3 is 14 residues. The V and J ends lost 6 bases and 11 bases, in that order; junction bases with no gene match: 8. CDR1 is LNHDA and CDR2 is SQIVND in the germline V gene (reference sequence). This chain's CDR3 is CASSAGTGGLSQHF. The CDR3 nucleotides read TGTGCCAGTAGCGCCGGGACAGGGGGCTTGTCCCAGCATTTT.

The chain couples TRBV25-1 to TRBJ2-7, with TRBD1 matching over 7 bases. This CDR3 contains 16 residues. Germline V gene data show CDR1 as MGHDK and CDR2 as SYGVNS. The junction had 17 bases not matched to a gene; V was cut back by 6 bases and J by 6 bases. The CDR3 DNA is TGTGCCAGCAGCGCTCCTATTTCGGGACAGTTGGGCGAGCAGTACTTC. Encoded protein: CASSAPISGQLGEQYF.

The V and J genes are TRBV30 and TRBJ2-1; 8 bases agree with TRBD1. Germline CDR1 reads GTSNPN; CDR2 reads SVGIG (reference sequence). CDR3 size: 15 residues. V lost 0 bases, J lost 6 bases, and 7 bases stayed unmatched. Written as DNA, the CDR3 is TGTGCCTGGAGTGTATCGGGGCAGGGGGCCAATGAGCAGTTCTTC. Protein product: CAWSVSGQGANEQFF.

This clone is a singleton in its sample. V gene TRBV3-1 (or the pseudogene TRBV3-2) combines with J gene TRBJ2-7; D gene ambiguous. The CDR3 has 12 residues. Trimming took off 7 bases at V and 5 bases at J, with 12 bases between the two ends. CDR1 and CDR2 from the germline V gene are LGHDT and YNNKEL (reference sequence). The CDR3 loop is CASMGWRNEQYF. Written as DNA, the CDR3 is TGTGCCAGCATGGGTTGGCGGAACGAGCAGTACTTC.

The V call is TRBV19, the J call TRBJ2-1; D is possibly TRBD2 (5 bases). The CDR3 has 19 amino acids. Per the germline V gene, CDR1 is LNHDA and CDR2 is SQIVND (reference sequence). Trimming took off 4 bases at V and 0 bases at J, with 22 bases between the two ends. CDR3 sequence reads: CASSTSSGRLGSSYNEQFF. The CDR3 DNA reads as TGTGCCAGTAGTACTAGCTCCGGACGGCTAGGGAGCTCCTACAATGAGCAGTTCTTC.

This clone was seen a handful of times. The chain is built from TRBV12-5 and TRBJ2-7, with unresolved D. Trimming shortened V by 4 bases and J by 5 bases, and 15 bases separated the two germline ends. CDR3 length: 14 amino acids. Germline-derived CDR1 and CDR2 are LGHNT and FRNRAP. CDR3: CASGSQLSTDEQYF. The CDR3 coding sequence is TGTGCTAGTGGTTCCCAACTGAGTACTGACGAGCAGTACTTC.

V usage is TRBV5-4 and J usage is TRBJ1-3; 7 bases are shared with TRBD1. Trimming cost V 2 bases and J 9 bases; bases outside gene matches: 5. Germline lookup yields CDR1 SGHNT and CDR2 YYREEE (reference sequence). The CDR3 contains 13 residues. CDR3 bases: TGTGCCAGCAGCTTAGGACAGGAGCCCACCATATATTTT. Protein sequence: CASSLGQEPTIYF. The full variable domain, its missing parts supplied by reference TRBV5-4 and TRBJ1-3, is ETGVTQSPTHLIKTRGQQVTLRCSSQSGHNTVSWYQQALGQGPQFIFQYYREEENGRGNFPPRFSGLQFPNYSSELNVNALELDDSALYLCASSLGQEPTIYFGEGSWLTVV.

The CDR3 sequence: CASSLAGQNYGYTF. CDR3 nucleotide sequence: TGTGCCAGCAGCTTGGCGGGACAGAACTATGGCTACACCTTC. The rearrangement links TRBV5-5 to TRBJ1-2; TRBD1 matches 7 bases. Germline V gives CDR1 SGHKS, CDR2 YYEKEE (reference sequence). After removal of 0 bases from V and 2 bases from J, the junction contained 1 base not matched to a gene. There are 14 residues in the CDR3.

The CDR3 here is CASSPGQELNYGYTF. The DNA for the CDR3 is TGTGCCAGTAGTCCCGGACAGGAGCTAAACTATGGCTACACCTTC. The chain is built from TRBV19 and TRBJ1-2, with 7 bases aligning to TRBD1. Germline CDR1 LNHDA, CDR2 SQIVND (reference sequence). The CDR3 loop spans 15 amino acids. After removal of 5 bases from V and 2 bases from J, the junction contained 8 bases not matched to a gene.

This clone was seen a handful of times. This chain connects TRBV3-1 (or the pseudogene TRBV3-2) to TRBJ2-1; D is undetermined. The CDR3 is made up of 17 amino acids. The V end lost 1 base, the J end lost 0 bases, and 13 bases lay between the germline ends. Germline V lookup: CDR1 LGHDT, CDR2 YNNKEL (reference sequence). The CDR3 loop is CASSQVVWASSYNEQFF. The DNA for the CDR3 is TGTGCCAGCAGCCAAGTTGTGTGGGCCAGCTCCTACAATGAGCAGTTCTTC.

In DNA form, the CDR3 reads TGCAGCGTTGGCGCCGGGACAGCTCTTAGCGACACCATATATTTT. Its translation: CSVGAGTALSDTIYF. This rearrangement joins TRBV29-1 to TRBJ1-3; 7 nucleotides match TRBD1. Germline trimming cut 4 bases from V and 8 bases from J; bases unmatched to any gene: 14. The CDR3 totals 15 residues. Germline V lookup: CDR1 SQVTM, CDR2 ANQGSEA.

V is TRBV5-6 and J is TRBJ1-2; 9 bases line up with TRBD1. There are 13 residues in the CDR3. V trimming: 4 bases; J trimming: 8 bases; junction bases outside the gene matches: 6. Germline CDR1 reads SGHDT; CDR2 reads YYEEEE. The CDR3 region is CASSQQGAEGYTF. The CDR3 nucleotides read TGTGCCAGCAGCCAACAGGGGGCGGAAGGCTACACCTTC.

This clone is a singleton in its sample. The CDR3 reads CASSPRDTHTGELFF. The DNA for the CDR3 is TGTGCCAGCAGCCCCCGGGACACACACACCGGGGAGCTGTTTTTT. V gene TRBV7-6 combines with J gene TRBJ2-2; TRBD1 is a possible D gene (6 bases). V was cut by 5 bases and J by 3 bases, with 13 bases left in between. This CDR3 has 15 amino acids. Germline V gene data show CDR1 as SGHVS and CDR2 as FNYEAQ.

V and J are TRBV18 and TRBJ2-5; the match to TRBD1 covers 9 bases. Per the germline V gene, CDR1 is KGHSH and CDR2 is LQKENI. Trimming cost V 3 bases and J 4 bases; bases outside gene matches: 3. This CDR3 region has 14 residues. CDR3 amino acids: CASSPDRGRETQYF. CDR3 bases: TGTGCCAGCTCACCGGACAGGGGCCGAGAGACCCAGTACTTC.

V usage is TRBV28 and J usage is TRBJ2-7, with 9 positions matching TRBD2. There are 12 residues in the CDR3. Germline CDR1 MDHEN, CDR2 SYDVKM. V lost 6 bases and J lost 9; bases outside the gene matches: 6. The CDR3 spells CASRWAGGPQYF. The CDR3 nucleotides read TGTGCCAGCAGATGGGCGGGAGGGCCGCAGTACTTC.

The chain employs TRBV7-9 and TRBJ1-4; the D is unclear. CDR1 and CDR2 (germline): SEHNR, FQNEAQ (reference sequence). This CDR3 has 12 amino acids. Trimming stripped 1 base from V and 8 bases from J, with 5 bases between. The CDR3 reads CASSLVGEKLFF. CDR3 in DNA: TGTGCCAGCAGCTTAGTGGGCGAAAAACTGTTTTTT.

This chain links TRBV5-6 with TRBJ2-7; 8 bases align to TRBD1. This CDR3 region has 14 residues. Germline V CDR1 and CDR2: SGHDT, YYEEEE. V gave up 4 bases and J gave up 2 bases; unmatched junction bases: 5. CDR3 sequence (DNA): TGTGCCAGCAGCCGATCGGGACAGGCCTACGAGCAGTACTTC. This encodes CASSRSGQAYEQYF. The full variable domain, rest sourced from reference TRBV5-6 and TRBJ2-7, is DAGVTQSPTHLIKTRGQQVTLRCSPKSGHDTVSWYQQALGQGPQFIFQYYEEEERQRGNFPDRFSGHQFPNYSSELNVNALLLGDSALYLCASSRSGQAYEQYFGPGTRLTVT.

V gene TRBV7-2 combines with J gene TRBJ1-1; D unclear. The V gene lost 2 bases and the J gene lost 5 bases, with 6 bases spanning the gap. Germline CDR1 SGHTA, CDR2 FQGNSA. The CDR3 has 12 amino acids. The CDR3 region is CASSLRVTEAFF. CDR3 coding DNA: TGTGCCAGCAGCTTAAGAGTAACTGAAGCTTTCTTT.

This chain connects TRBV5-1 to TRBJ2-3; TRBD2 aligns across 12 bases. This CDR3 has 17 amino acids. In germline, CDR1 is SGHRS, CDR2 YFSETQ. Losses at the gene ends were 4 bases for V and 3 bases for J; bases not matched to a gene: 9. Here the CDR3 reads CASSRLLAGGITDTQYF. CDR3 sequence (DNA): TGCGCCAGCAGCAGACTACTAGCGGGAGGTATTACAGATACGCAGTATTTT.

This chain joins TRBV18 and TRBJ1-1; the D is unclear. The CDR3 runs to 15 residues. Trimming took off 6 bases at V and 3 bases at J, with 17 bases between the two ends. CDR1 is KGHSH and CDR2 is LQKENI in the germline V gene. CDR3 nucleotide sequence: TGTGCCAGCTCCCCCCGATGGGGAGGTGACACTGAAGCTTTCTTT. This codes for CASSPRWGGDTEAFF.

The V and J genes are TRBV12-3 or TRBV12-4 and TRBJ2-5; tentative D call: TRBD1 (6 bases). The length of the CDR3 is 12 residues. Deletions cut 6 bases from V and 1 base from J, with 6 bases between. The CDR3 loop reads CASSRGQETQYF. CDR3 DNA: TGTGCCAGCAGCAGGGGCCAAGAGACCCAGTACTTC.